This TCR beta chain was documented in a study of cytomegalovirus exposure and HLA in healthy donors. A word on this clone: Its antigen remains unknown.

PCR was performed using 60 Vbeta and 13 Jbeta primers. The table came from immunoSEQ multiplex PCR; TCRdb's copy has only in-frame clones and leaves some out. This table holds around 200,000 clones, 79% found once. General study findings and limits: CMV antigen specificity of three CMV-associated chains was confirmed in vitro. Researchers reportedly found TCR beta sequences accurately predicted most subjects' HLA-A and HLA-B alleles. Later analysis reportedly placed an Asian-associated ancestry cluster below the roughly 680-donor mean in N-insertions. Cytomegalovirus association was listed for about 160 TCR beta chains.

Per germline, CDR1 SQVTM and CDR2 ANQGSEA. The CDR3 extends over 14 amino acids. J lost 5 bases, V lost 5 bases, and 4 bases had no gene match. This rearrangement joins TRBV29-1 to TRBJ2-5; 14 bases are shared with TRBD2. The sample comprised PBMCs. The clonotype was recovered from a woman younger than 30 in good health and CMV-seronegative. For the CDR3, the DNA is TGCAGCGTTTCGACTAGCGGGAGGGCGGAGACCCAGTACTTC. Amino acids: CSVSTSGRAETQYF.